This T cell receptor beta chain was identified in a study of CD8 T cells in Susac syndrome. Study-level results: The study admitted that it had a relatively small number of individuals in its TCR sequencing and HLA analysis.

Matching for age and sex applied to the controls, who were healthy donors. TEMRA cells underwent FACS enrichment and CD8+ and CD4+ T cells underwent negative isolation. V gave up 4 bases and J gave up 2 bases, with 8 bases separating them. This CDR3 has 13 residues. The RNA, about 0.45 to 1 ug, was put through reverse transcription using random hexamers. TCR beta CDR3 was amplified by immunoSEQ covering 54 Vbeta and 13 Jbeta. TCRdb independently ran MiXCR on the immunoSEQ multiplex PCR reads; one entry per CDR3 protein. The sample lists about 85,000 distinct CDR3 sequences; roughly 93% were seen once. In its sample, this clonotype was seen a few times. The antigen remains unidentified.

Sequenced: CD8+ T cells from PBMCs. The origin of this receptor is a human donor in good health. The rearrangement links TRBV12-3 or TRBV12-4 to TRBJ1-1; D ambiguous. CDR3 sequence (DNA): TGTGCCAGCAGTTCCGGCCCTAACACTGAAGCTTTCTTT. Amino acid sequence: CASSSGPNTEAFF.